This is a list of T cell receptor beta chains from one sample in a study of blood T cells in healthy people across ages. Using its own MiXCR run on the 5' RACE reads, TCRdb lists one record per CDR3 protein. The sample contains about 2 million distinct CDR3 sequences, around 50% of which appear only once. Sequencing was carried out using blood. The receptors come from a woman aged 40 to 55 in good health. Each CDR3 is given with its conserved first and last residue. Fields, in order: V gene, clone size, D gene, J gene, CDR3 DNA, CDR3 protein. D genes are given only for firm matches. Clone size is shown for a subset of rows, as once, few, many or a class of expanded clone.

V gene: TRBV7-9; clone size: few; D gene: .; J gene: TRBJ2-2; CDR3 DNA: TGTGCCAGCAGCTTCCTTTCGAGCGGTCCCACCGGGGAGCTGTTTTTT; CDR3 protein: CASSFLSSGPTGELFF
V gene: TRBV20-1; clone size: few; D gene: TRBD2; J gene: TRBJ2-3; CDR3 DNA: TGCAGTGCCAGGACTAGCGGGGCGCCCAGCACGCAGTATTTT; CDR3 protein: CSARTSGAPSTQYF
V gene: TRBV24-1; clone size: .; D gene: TRBD1; J gene: TRBJ2-1; CDR3 DNA: TGTGCCACCAGTGATTTGCGGGGACAGGGTAAGGATGAGCAGTTCTTC; CDR3 protein: CATSDLRGQGKDEQFF
V gene: TRBV20-1; clone size: few; D gene: .; J gene: TRBJ2-6; CDR3 DNA: TGCAGCCCCCACTCTGGGGCCAACGTCCTGACTTTC; CDR3 protein: CSPHSGANVLTF
V gene: TRBV7-2; clone size: once; D gene: .; J gene: TRBJ1-3; CDR3 DNA: TGTGCCAGCAGGTCTCAGGGGACTGGAAACACCATATATTTT; CDR3 protein: CASRSQGTGNTIYF
V gene: TRBV12-3/TRBV12-4; clone size: few; D gene: .; J gene: TRBJ2-3; CDR3 DNA: TGTGCCAGCAGTTTTGGGACAATCGGCCCAGATACGCAGTATTTT; CDR3 protein: CASSFGTIGPDTQYF
V gene: TRBV6-5; clone size: .; D gene: TRBD1; J gene: TRBJ2-1; CDR3 DNA: TGTGCCAGCAGTTACACTGGGACAGGGGGAGAGGGGCAGTTCTTC; CDR3 protein: CASSYTGTGGEGQFF
V gene: TRBV7-2; clone size: .; D gene: .; J gene: TRBJ1-6; CDR3 DNA: TGTGCCAGCACCCCAACGTTATCGAGTTCACCCCTCCACTTT; CDR3 protein: CASTPTLSSSPLHF
V gene: TRBV7-2; clone size: once; D gene: TRBD1; J gene: TRBJ1-1; CDR3 DNA: TGTGCCAGCAGCGGTGGTAGTCCGGGACAGGGGTTTCCTGAAGCTTTCTTT; CDR3 protein: CASSGGSPGQGFPEAFF
V gene: TRBV6-1; clone size: .; D gene: TRBD2; J gene: TRBJ2-3; CDR3 DNA: TGTGCCAGCAGGCCGCAGTTTGCGGGGGGTACAGATACGCAGTATTTT; CDR3 protein: CASRPQFAGGTDTQYF
V gene: TRBV7-2; clone size: .; D gene: TRBD2; J gene: TRBJ2-3; CDR3 DNA: TGTGCCAGCAGCAACGGACTAGCGGGGGCCAACCAAACAGATACGCAGTATTTT; CDR3 protein: CASSNGLAGANQTDTQYF
V gene: TRBV7-6; clone size: many; D gene: .; J gene: TRBJ2-7; CDR3 DNA: TGTGCCAGCAGCTTAGGGGACCGGGACACACTCTACGAGCAGTACTTC; CDR3 protein: CASSLGDRDTLYEQYF
V gene: TRBV9; clone size: .; D gene: .; J gene: TRBJ2-7; CDR3 DNA: TGTGCCAGCAGCGGGCGGACAAATTCCTACGAGCAGTACTTC; CDR3 protein: CASSGRTNSYEQYF
V gene: TRBV20-1; clone size: .; D gene: TRBD1; J gene: TRBJ1-4; CDR3 DNA: TGCAGTGCAAGCAGGGGGCTACCTAATGAAAAACTGTTTTTT; CDR3 protein: CSASRGLPNEKLFF
V gene: TRBV13; clone size: .; D gene: .; J gene: TRBJ2-3; CDR3 DNA: TGTGCCAGCAGCCCCCAGGTACCGGGCACAGATACGCAGTATTTT; CDR3 protein: CASSPQVPGTDTQYF
V gene: TRBV19; clone size: .; D gene: .; J gene: TRBJ2-5; CDR3 DNA: TGTGCCAGCTCACTTATAAACAAAGAGACCCAGTACTTC; CDR3 protein: CASSLINKETQYF
V gene: TRBV20-1; clone size: .; D gene: TRBD1; J gene: TRBJ2-1; CDR3 DNA: TGCAGTGCTAGAGAGCCGGGACAGGGTATCGGTGAGCAGTTCTTC; CDR3 protein: CSAREPGQGIGEQFF
V gene: TRBV20-1; clone size: .; D gene: TRBD1; J gene: TRBJ2-5; CDR3 DNA: TGCAGTGCTGCCAAGGACAGGGCTCAAGAGACCCAGTACTTC; CDR3 protein: CSAAKDRAQETQYF
V gene: TRBV6-5; clone size: few; D gene: .; J gene: TRBJ2-5; CDR3 DNA: TGTGCCAGCAGTTACCAAGGCGGCGGGGAAGAGACCCAGTACTTC; CDR3 protein: CASSYQGGGEETQYF
V gene: TRBV18; clone size: once; D gene: .; J gene: TRBJ2-5; CDR3 DNA: TGTGCCAGCTCACCACTCTGGACGTCTCGGGAGACCCAGTACTTC; CDR3 protein: CASSPLWTSRETQYF
V gene: TRBV28; clone size: few; D gene: .; J gene: TRBJ2-5; CDR3 DNA: TGTGCCAGCAACCAGGACTCAGAAGAGACCCAGTACTTC; CDR3 protein: CASNQDSEETQYF
V gene: TRBV20-1; clone size: .; D gene: .; J gene: TRBJ1-6; CDR3 DNA: TGCAGTGCTGACCCAGGGAGTTTAACCTATAATTCACCCCTCCACTTT; CDR3 protein: CSADPGSLTYNSPLHF
V gene: TRBV11-2; clone size: many; D gene: .; J gene: TRBJ2-7; CDR3 DNA: TGTGCCAGCAGCTTGGGAAACAACTACGAGCAGTACTTC; CDR3 protein: CASSLGNNYEQYF
V gene: TRBV5-5; clone size: few; D gene: .; J gene: TRBJ1-4; CDR3 DNA: TGTGCCAGCAGGCAGGCCATCGCAACTAATGAAAAACTGTTTTTT; CDR3 protein: CASRQAIATNEKLFF
V gene: TRBV28; clone size: .; D gene: .; J gene: TRBJ1-6; CDR3 DNA: TGTGCCAGCAGTTCCTTGGACAGTTTGAGCTCCTATAATTCACCCCTCCACTTT; CDR3 protein: CASSSLDSLSSYNSPLHF
V gene: TRBV20-1; clone size: .; D gene: TRBD1; J gene: TRBJ1-1; CDR3 DNA: TGCAGTGCCCCGGGACAGGGGATCACTGAAGCTTTCTTT; CDR3 protein: CSAPGQGITEAFF
V gene: TRBV6-6; clone size: .; D gene: TRBD1; J gene: TRBJ1-1; CDR3 DNA: TGTGCCAGCAGTGCCAAGACAGGGCTGAACACTGAAGCTTTCTTT; CDR3 protein: CASSAKTGLNTEAFF
V gene: TRBV7-8; clone size: .; D gene: .; J gene: TRBJ2-6; CDR3 DNA: TGTGCCAGCAGCGCAATGGGGCTCTCTGGGGCCAACGTCCTGACTTTC; CDR3 protein: CASSAMGLSGANVLTF
V gene: TRBV5-5; clone size: .; D gene: TRBD1; J gene: TRBJ2-2; CDR3 DNA: TGTGCCAGCAGCTTGGCTGTCTCAATCCGGGACAGGGGATCCACCGGGGAGCTGTTTTTT; CDR3 protein: CASSLAVSIRDRGSTGELFF
V gene: TRBV6-1; clone size: few; D gene: TRBD1; J gene: TRBJ1-2; CDR3 DNA: TGTGCCAGCAGTCGGACAGGGGGGAGCTATGGCTACACCTTC; CDR3 protein: CASSRTGGSYGYTF
V gene: TRBV7-9; clone size: few; D gene: .; J gene: TRBJ1-4; CDR3 DNA: TGTGCCAGCAGCTTAGACGGTGGCCCATTCAATGAAAAACTGTTTTTT; CDR3 protein: CASSLDGGPFNEKLFF
V gene: TRBV6-4; clone size: .; D gene: .; J gene: TRBJ1-1; CDR3 DNA: TGTGCCAGCAGTGATCAGCGGGGTACTGAAGCTTTCTTT; CDR3 protein: CASSDQRGTEAFF
V gene: TRBV4-3; clone size: .; D gene: .; J gene: TRBJ2-5; CDR3 DNA: TGCGCCAGCAGCCATCAGCCAGGACAAGAGACCCAGTACTTC; CDR3 protein: CASSHQPGQETQYF
V gene: TRBV4-3; clone size: .; D gene: .; J gene: TRBJ2-1; CDR3 DNA: TGCGCCAGCAGCCAAGATGTAAGGGATGAGCAGTTCTTC; CDR3 protein: CASSQDVRDEQFF
V gene: TRBV20-1; clone size: .; D gene: .; J gene: TRBJ2-7; CDR3 DNA: TGCAGTGCTGCTTTGCGGGGGCCTTCCTACGAGCAGTACTTC; CDR3 protein: CSAALRGPSYEQYF
V gene: TRBV7-2; clone size: once; D gene: .; J gene: TRBJ2-1; CDR3 DNA: TGTGCCAGCAGCCGAGATATGGGAAACTACAATGAGCAGTTCTTC; CDR3 protein: CASSRDMGNYNEQFF
V gene: TRBV7-9; clone size: once; D gene: .; J gene: TRBJ1-2; CDR3 DNA: TGTGCCAGCAGCTTAGTAGCCAGGGGAAGCGGCGGCTACACCTTC; CDR3 protein: CASSLVARGSGGYTF
V gene: TRBV29-1; clone size: .; D gene: TRBD2; J gene: TRBJ2-3; CDR3 DNA: TGCAGCGTTGAAGGGGGGACTAGCGGGAGAGATACGCAGTATTTT; CDR3 protein: CSVEGGTSGRDTQYF
V gene: TRBV4-1; clone size: .; D gene: .; J gene: TRBJ2-1; CDR3 DNA: TGCGCCAGCAGCCAAGATATCGGGTTCTCCTACAATGAGCAGTTCTTC; CDR3 protein: CASSQDIGFSYNEQFF
V gene: TRBV24-1; clone size: .; D gene: .; J gene: TRBJ1-4; CDR3 DNA: TGTGCCACCAGTGACAGTTTTCAGGGAAAACTGTTTTTT; CDR3 protein: CATSDSFQGKLFF
V gene: TRBV3-1; clone size: .; D gene: .; J gene: TRBJ2-1; CDR3 DNA: TGTGCCAGCAGCAACGGGACTCTGAGCTCCTACAATGAGCAGTTCTTC; CDR3 protein: CASSNGTLSSYNEQFF
V gene: TRBV11-2; clone size: .; D gene: TRBD2; J gene: TRBJ2-7; CDR3 DNA: TGTGCCAGCAGCTCCACCAATGAGGTGGGACTAAACTACGAGCAGTACTTC; CDR3 protein: CASSSTNEVGLNYEQYF
V gene: TRBV27; clone size: many; D gene: .; J gene: TRBJ1-1; CDR3 DNA: TGTGCCAGCAGTTTAAGGGGGAACACTGAAGCTTTCTTT; CDR3 protein: CASSLRGNTEAFF
V gene: TRBV2; clone size: .; D gene: .; J gene: TRBJ2-1; CDR3 DNA: TGTGCCAGCAGTGAAGCCGGACAGCCCTACAATGAGCAGTTCTTC; CDR3 protein: CASSEAGQPYNEQFF
V gene: TRBV7-2; clone size: .; D gene: .; J gene: TRBJ2-3; CDR3 DNA: TGTGCCAGCAGCCGCACCGGGTTTGATACGCAGTATTTT; CDR3 protein: CASSRTGFDTQYF
V gene: TRBV4-2; clone size: .; D gene: TRBD1; J gene: TRBJ2-5; CDR3 DNA: TGTGCCAGCAACCGCGACGGGACAGGGGGCGCCCAGAAGACCCAGTACTTC; CDR3 protein: CASNRDGTGGAQKTQYF
V gene: TRBV28; clone size: .; D gene: TRBD1; J gene: TRBJ2-3; CDR3 DNA: TGTGCCAGCAGGACCGGACAGGGGGCAACAGATACGCAGTATTTT; CDR3 protein: CASRTGQGATDTQYF
V gene: TRBV29-1; clone size: .; D gene: .; J gene: TRBJ2-5; CDR3 DNA: TGCAGCGTTGAGGGGGGTTGGGAGACCCAGTACTTC; CDR3 protein: CSVEGGWETQYF
V gene: TRBV28; clone size: few; D gene: .; J gene: TRBJ1-5; CDR3 DNA: TGTGCCAGCAGTTCCCTTAGGCCTAATCAGCCCCAGCATTTT; CDR3 protein: CASSSLRPNQPQHF